These T cell receptor beta chains were read from a single sample in a study of OX40 agonist ivuxolimab in advanced cancers. Assay: immunoSEQ multiplex PCR; the TCRdb copy retains only in-frame clones and omits some. The table has about 46,000 clones, under 90% seen once. Here the sequenced sample was CD4+ or CD8+ T cells sorted from blood, taken in a trial of the OX40 agonist ivuxolimab. The receptor set was obtained from an adult with an advanced solid tumor such as melanoma, head and neck, liver or kidney cancer. Both conserved end residues are part of each CDR3. Fields, in order: CDR3 DNA, CDR3 protein, clone size, J gene, V gene, D gene. A D gene is named only where the DNA matches it firmly. Only part of the rows carry a size: once, few, many, or a class if the clone is expanded.

TGTGCCAGCAGGGAAGACAGTTCACCCCTCCACTTT CASREDSSPLHF once TRBJ1-6 TRBV7-8 -
TGCGCCAGCAGCTTGAGTGCCGCGGCCGTCTATGGCTACACCTTC CASSLSAAAVYGYTF - TRBJ1-2 TRBV5-1 -
TGTGCCAGCAGCCCCCGACAGTTTAATTCACCCCTCCACTTT CASSPRQFNSPLHF medium-sized TRBJ1-6 TRBV5-6 -
TGTGCCAGCAGCGGGGGAGGGACTAACAACAATGAGCAGTTCTTC CASSGGGTNNNEQFF - TRBJ2-1 TRBV11-1 TRBD2
TGTGCCAGTGGGACAGGGGGCCCAGATACGCAGTATTTT CASGTGGPDTQYF few TRBJ2-3 TRBV19 TRBD1
TGTGCCATCAGCCGGGGACAGGGAGGCACCGGGGAGCTGTTTTTT CAISRGQGGTGELFF few TRBJ2-2 TRBV10-3 TRBD1
TGTGCCAGCAGTGAGGGCCTCGGATCTGGGGCCAACGTCCTGACTTTC CASSEGLGSGANVLTF - TRBJ2-6 TRBV6-1 -
TGTGCCAGCAGCTCGACCGGGACTCTGATAATCCAAGAGACCCAGTACTTC CASSSTGTLIIQETQYF - TRBJ2-5 TRBV7-2 -
TGTGCCAGCAGCTTTCGGCTAGCGGGGGGGCAGGGTTACAATGAGCAGTTCTTC CASSFRLAGGQGYNEQFF few TRBJ2-1 TRBV11-2 TRBD2
TGTGCCAGCTCGCCGATAACAGGGGGCGCAGCTGGCTACACCTTC CASSPITGGAAGYTF - TRBJ1-2 TRBV18 TRBD1
TGTGCCAGCAGTGTCGCTCAGGGGGGCTACGAGCAGTACTTC CASSVAQGGYEQYF - TRBJ2-7 TRBV6-1 -
TGTGCCTCTAGCGGGGGTATGGGAGAGACCCAGTACTTC CASSGGMGETQYF - TRBJ2-5 TRBV6-1 TRBD2
TGTGCCAGTAGTAACAGGGGGCGATCACCCCTCCACTTT CASSNRGRSPLHF - TRBJ1-6 TRBV19 TRBD1
TGTGCCAGCAGAAAAGTCGTGGGTAGCTATTCACCCCTCCACTTT CASRKVVGSYSPLHF - TRBJ1-6 TRBV6-1 -
TGCAGCTTCGGACAGGGATACGGCTACACCTTC CSFGQGYGYTF - TRBJ1-2 TRBV29-1 TRBD1
TGTGCCAGCAGTGACCAGGAGGATTCACCCCTCCACTTT CASSDQEDSPLHF - TRBJ1-6 TRBV2 -
TGTGCCAGCACCCGACTAGCGGGGGACAATGAGCAGTTCTTC CASTRLAGDNEQFF - TRBJ2-1 TRBV16 TRBD2
TGTGCCAGCAGCGTTAGTCAGCAAGGGACTGAAGCTTTCTTT CASSVSQQGTEAFF - TRBJ1-1 TRBV11-3 -
TGTGCCAGTAGTATTAGTCAGGGTGCAAATCAGCCCCAGCATTTT CASSISQGANQPQHF few TRBJ1-5 TRBV19 -
TGCGCCAGCAGCCAAGCCGGGCTGGGTGAGCAGTACTTC CASSQAGLGEQYF - TRBJ2-7 TRBV4-1 -
TGTGCCAGCAGCAGCAGCCTGGACGGTTACGAGCAGTACTTC CASSSSLDGYEQYF - TRBJ2-7 TRBV21-1 -
TGTGCCTGGAGTATCGGGGGGGGAACAGATACGCAGTATTTT CAWSIGGGTDTQYF - TRBJ2-3 TRBV30 TRBD2
TGCGCCAGCAGCGGGACAGGGCCCGGGGAGCTGTTTTTT CASSGTGPGELFF - TRBJ2-2 TRBV5-1 TRBD1
TGTGCCAGCAGCTTCGACAGGGCTGGCAATCAGCCCCAGCATTTT CASSFDRAGNQPQHF - TRBJ1-5 TRBV7-2 TRBD1
TGTGCCAGCAGCGTGTCCGGGACAGGACTTGGCTACAATGAGCAGTTCTTC CASSVSGTGLGYNEQFF few TRBJ2-1 TRBV9 TRBD1
TGTGCCAGCAGTGAACGGGGGGCTAACTCTGGAAACACCATATATTTT CASSERGANSGNTIYF - TRBJ1-3 TRBV6-1 -
TGTGCCAGTAGTACCTGGGACGGGGGCGTGGATACGCAGTATTTT CASSTWDGGVDTQYF - TRBJ2-3 TRBV19 -
TGTGCCAGCGCGACCAAAGAGACCCAGTACTTC CASATKETQYF - TRBJ2-5 TRBV18 -
TGTGCCAGCAGTGAAGGGTTGAATCAGCCCCAGCATTTT CASSEGLNQPQHF - TRBJ1-5 TRBV6-1 -
TGCGCCAGCAGCCCAGGAGGCGGGGGGGCAGCAGATACGCAGTATTTT CASSPGGGGAADTQYF - TRBJ2-3 TRBV5-1 TRBD2
TGTGCCAGCTCACCGGTGGGTGAGGGTTCACCCCTCCACTTT CASSPVGEGSPLHF - TRBJ1-6 TRBV18 -
TGTGCCAGTACCAGCTTGAACACTGAAGCTTTCTTT CASTSLNTEAFF medium-sized TRBJ1-1 TRBV19 -
TGTGCCAGCTCACTGATGGACAGGGTCCCCTACAATGAGCAGTTCTTC CASSLMDRVPYNEQFF - TRBJ2-1 TRBV18 TRBD1
TGTGCCAGCAGCTTAGGGTCCAGGGGTATCGGAAAACTGTTTTTT CASSLGSRGIGKLFF - TRBJ1-4 TRBV7-8 -
TGTGCCAGCAGCTCCGGATTAGAGGGTGAGCAGTTCTTC CASSSGLEGEQFF once TRBJ2-1 TRBV5-6 -
TGCAGCGTTGTATTAGTGAACACTGAAGCTTTCTTT CSVVLVNTEAFF once TRBJ1-1 TRBV29-1 -
TGTGCCAGCAGTAACAGACAATATTTACAGCCCCAGCATTTT CASSNRQYLQPQHF - TRBJ1-5 TRBV6-1 -
TGCGCCAGCAGCCACAATGACAGGGGTTTCTACGAGCAGTACTTC CASSHNDRGFYEQYF - TRBJ2-7 TRBV4-1 TRBD1
TGCGCCAGCAGCTTAAGACAGGGGTTAGGCGGGACTGAAGCTTTCTTT CASSLRQGLGGTEAFF - TRBJ1-1 TRBV5-1 TRBD1
TGTGCCAGCAGCTCGGGACAGGGGACCGAGCAGTACTTC CASSSGQGTEQYF - TRBJ2-7 TRBV5-4 TRBD1
TGTGCCAGCAGCTTAGGAACAGGGGGGAACGTCTATGGCTACACCTTC CASSLGTGGNVYGYTF - TRBJ1-2 TRBV7-9 TRBD1
TGTGCCAGCAGCTTGCGCCAGGGCGCGGATAACTATGGCTACACCTTC CASSLRQGADNYGYTF - TRBJ1-2 TRBV5-4 -
TGTGCCAGCAGCTTAGGACACCAGACCTACGAGCAGTACTTC CASSLGHQTYEQYF - TRBJ2-7 TRBV7-2 -
TGTGCCAGTAGTACCTCGACAAGGGGCACTGAAGCTTTCTTT CASSTSTRGTEAFF - TRBJ1-1 TRBV19 -
TGTGCCATCAGGACTGACAGGGCTTTTAACTATGGCTACACCTTC CAIRTDRAFNYGYTF - TRBJ1-2 TRBV10-3 TRBD1
TGTGCCTGGAGTGTACGCGGGGGGGCCGCCGGGGAGCTGTTTTTT CAWSVRGGAAGELFF - TRBJ2-2 TRBV30 TRBD2
TGTGCCAGCAGCGTAGGGGACTATGGGGTCACAGATACGCAGTATTTT CASSVGDYGVTDTQYF - TRBJ2-3 TRBV9 TRBD2
TGCGCCAGCAGCTTGGAACTAGCGGGGGGTGATACGCAGTATTTT CASSLELAGGDTQYF once TRBJ2-3 TRBV5-1 TRBD2
TGTGCCAGCAATCGGGGCAGCAACTATGGCTACACCTTC CASNRGSNYGYTF - TRBJ1-2 TRBV2 -
TGTGCCAGCAGCCCCGGCGAGGGGACAGCCTCCTACGAGCAGTACTTC CASSPGEGTASYEQYF - TRBJ2-7 TRBV7-7 TRBD1
TGTGCCAGCAGCTTCTCAGGGAGGAATTCACCCCTCCACTTT CASSFSGRNSPLHF - TRBJ1-6 TRBV5-6 -
TGTGCCAGCAGTCCACGGACATCCCGGGCCTACGAGCAGTACTTC CASSPRTSRAYEQYF - TRBJ2-7 TRBV27 -
TGTGCCAGCAGTGAAGCAGGGTACGGTGGCTACACCTTC CASSEAGYGGYTF - TRBJ1-2 TRBV6-1 -